The 23 T cell receptor beta chains reported below all come from one sample, sequenced in a study of beta chain features in type 1 diabetes. Expressed TCRB transcripts were sequenced because the entire RNA isolate underwent reverse transcription. Profiled with immunoSEQ multiplex PCR; TCRdb holds only in-frame clones, not every one. The data contain about 230,000 clones, 9.6% of them singletons. Sequenced material: naive CD4+ T cells from blood. Receptors originate from a woman under 30 in good health.

This clone was observed a few times. The rearrangement links TRBV25-1 to TRBJ2-1; 7 nucleotides match TRBD2. Losses at the gene ends were 5 bases for V and 9 bases for J; bases not matched to a gene: 7. Germline V gene sequence: CDR1 MGHDK, CDR2 SYGVNS. CDR3 length equals 13 residues. In DNA, the CDR3 is TGTGCCAGCAGTTCCCTCCCGGGGGGTGAGCAGTTCTTC. It codes for CASSSLPGGEQFF.

V and J are TRBV5-4 and TRBJ2-1; 11 bases are a match to TRBD1. The J segment lost 9 bases and the V segment lost 0 bases, leaving 5 bases of the junction unmatched. Germline V lookup: CDR1 SGHNT, CDR2 YYREEE (reference sequence). The CDR3 is 15 amino acids. CDR3 coding DNA: TGTGCCAGCAGCTTGGGTGGACAGGGGGCGGTTGAGCAGTTCTTC. This encodes CASSLGGQGAVEQFF.

The chain carries TRBV19 and TRBJ1-4; TRBD1 is a possible D gene (6 bases). Germline V gene lookup returns CDR1 LNHDA and CDR2 SQIVND (reference sequence). The CDR3 is made up of 15 amino acids. V shed 3 bases and J shed 6 bases, with 14 bases lying between them. Here the CDR3 reads CASSIPGDMDEKLFF. In nucleotides, the CDR3 is TGTGCCAGTAGTATCCCCGGGGACATGGATGAAAAACTGTTTTTT.

The chain links TRBV30 to TRBJ1-1; 7 bases align to TRBD1. V shed 5 bases, J shed 7 bases, and the junction held 4 bases outside the gene matches. Germline V gives CDR1 GTSNPN, CDR2 SVGIG (reference sequence). This CDR3 is 11 amino acids long. The CDR3 loop reads CAWRRDSEAFF. The CDR3 nucleotides are TGTGCCTGGCGCCGGGACAGTGAAGCTTTCTTT. The variable domain in full, completed from reference TRBV30 and TRBJ1-1, reads SQTIHQWPATLVQPVGSPLSLECTVEGTSNPNLYWYRQAAGRGLQLLFYSVGIGQISSEVPQNLSASRPQDRQFILSSKKLLLSDSGFYLCAWRRDSEAFFGQGTRLTVV.

This sequence joins TRBV7-8 and TRBJ1-4; 8 nucleotides line up with TRBD1. The junction had 7 bases not matched to a gene; V was cut back by 5 bases and J by 8 bases. CDR1 and CDR2 from the germline V gene are SGHVS and FQNEAQ. The CDR3 covers 14 residues. CDR3 region: CASSTGQGPEKLFF. CDR3 nucleotides: TGTGCCAGCAGCACAGGACAGGGCCCAGAAAAACTGTTTTTT.

Worth noting for this clone: The germline gene is not matched at one end of the junction; a read error may be the cause. V gene TRBV30 combines with J gene TRBJ1-4; 8 bases line up with TRBD1. The CDR3 has 13 amino acids. Germline V gene lookup returns CDR1 GTSNPN and CDR2 SVGIG (reference sequence). The CDR3 nucleotides are TGTGTCTGGGAGACAGGGGTTCGGGAAAAACTGTTTTTT. Residues: CVWETGVREKLFF.

In the case of this clone: This same CDR3 is encoded by further DNA sequences in the sample. The chain has TRBV7-3 and TRBJ1-1; 8 bases line up with TRBD1. The CDR3 length is 13 residues. Germline values: CDR1 SGHTA, CDR2 FQGTGA. V trimming: 5 bases; J trimming: 4 bases; junction bases outside the gene matches: 3. CDR3 nucleotides: TGTGCCAGCAGCCCCACAGGGGGCACTGAAGCTTTCTTT. It translates to CASSPTGGTEAFF.

This clone was recorded a few times. The gene calls are TRBV9 and TRBJ2-3, with 7 bases aligning to TRBD1. Germline V gene sequence: CDR1 SGDLS, CDR2 YYNGEE. V lost 1 base to trimming and J lost 1 base; unmatched junction nucleotides: 3. The CDR3 length is 15 residues. The CDR3 DNA follows: TGTGCCAGCAGCGTATTAGGACAGGGCACAGATACGCAGTATTTT. Protein product: CASSVLGQGTDTQYF.

The chain combines TRBV23-1 with TRBJ2-7, with 9 positions matching TRBD2. TRBV23-1 counts as an open reading frame of uncertain function. V lost 3 bases, J lost 0 bases, and 15 bases stayed unmatched. This CDR3 has 19 amino acids. The CDR3 nucleotides read TGCGCCAGCAGTCAGTTGAGGTCCCCCCTAGCGGGAAGCTCCTACGAGCAGTACTTC. Its translation: CASSQLRSPLAGSSYEQYF.

This clone has only a few counts. The genes are TRBV9 and TRBJ2-7; D is unresolved. This CDR3 comprises 14 residues. The germline V gene encodes CDR1 SGDLS and CDR2 YYNGEE. The V end lost 4 bases, the J end lost 2 bases, and 13 bases lay between the germline ends. In DNA, the CDR3 is TGTGCCAGCAGCCCCCGCGGCGATGCCTACGAGCAGTACTTC. It yields the protein CASSPRGDAYEQYF.

This clone was counted between two and nine times. The chain joins TRBV30 to TRBJ2-3; 15 nucleotides align to TRBD2. The V gene end was trimmed by 8 bases and the J gene end by 4 bases; junction bases not matched to a gene: 13. Germline V lookup: CDR1 GTSNPN, CDR2 SVGIG (reference sequence). The CDR3 is made up of 17 amino acids. CDR3: CAGTSGRTLAVPDTQYF. The DNA of the CDR3 is TGTGCCGGGACTAGCGGGAGGACACTGGCAGTCCCAGATACGCAGTATTTT.

This clone has only a few counts. The chain is built from TRBV7-9 and TRBJ2-2; D unclear. V was clipped by 6 bases and J by 1 base, with 9 bases between them. There are 14 residues in the CDR3. Looked up from germline, CDR1 is SEHNR and CDR2 is FQNEAQ (reference sequence). The CDR3 DNA sequence: TGTGCCAGCAGGGAAAACAGGAACACCGGGGAGCTGTTTTTT. It specifies CASRENRNTGELFF.

This clone has more than one count but fewer than ten. The chain links TRBV6-6 to TRBJ2-7; 12 bases align to TRBD2. This CDR3 comprises 15 residues. The germline gives CDR1 MNHNY, CDR2 SVGAGI (reference sequence). V shed 10 bases, J shed 5 bases, and the junction held 12 bases outside the gene matches. CDR3: CATNGPSGRANEQYF. The CDR3 coding sequence is TGTGCCACCAATGGGCCTAGCGGGAGGGCGAACGAGCAGTACTTC.

This chain links TRBV4-2 with TRBJ1-2, with 8 bases fitting TRBD1. With 2 bases clipped from V and 7 bases from J, the junction kept 9 bases outside the gene matches. Germline CDR1 is LGHNA and CDR2 is YNFKEQ. The CDR3 length is 15 residues. CDR3 sequence: CASSQNGQGSAGYTF. In DNA form, the CDR3 reads TGTGCCAGCAGCCAAAACGGACAGGGTTCGGCTGGCTACACCTTC.

The table lists this clone with a few counts. The rearrangement uses TRBV19 and TRBJ2-1, with 12 bases fitting TRBD2. V lost 4 bases, J lost 0 bases, and 4 bases stayed unmatched. This CDR3 has 17 residues. Germline V gene data show CDR1 as LNHDA and CDR2 as SQIVND (reference sequence). In nucleotides, the CDR3 is TGTGCCAGTAGTACTTCTAGCGGGAGGGCCTCCTACAATGAGCAGTTCTTC. It is translated as CASSTSSGRASYNEQFF. Drawing the rest from reference TRBV19 and TRBJ2-1, the complete variable domain is DGGITQSPKYLFRKEGQNVTLSCEQNLNHDAMYWYRQDPGQGLRLIYYSQIVNDFQKGDIAEGYSVSREKKESFPLTVTSAQKNPTAFYLCASSTSSGRASYNEQFFGPGTRLTVL.

This sequence joins TRBV5-1 and TRBJ1-3; D gene uncertain. The CDR3 consists of 14 residues. Germline V gene sequence: CDR1 SGHRS, CDR2 YFSETQ. The V end lost 1 base, the J end lost 0 bases, and 5 bases lay between the germline ends. CDR3 nucleotides: TGCGCCAGCAGCTTGCGGGGCTCTGGAAACACCATATATTTT. This sequence encodes CASSLRGSGNTIYF.

There are a few counts of this clone. The chain has TRBV2 and TRBJ1-1; TRBD1 agrees at 7 bases. CDR1 and CDR2 from the germline V gene are SNHLY and FYNNEI. V shed 3 bases, J shed 10 bases, and the junction held 8 bases outside the gene matches. The CDR3 length is 13 residues. CDR3 amino acids: CASSEGVGDRAFF. Written as DNA, the CDR3 is TGTGCCAGCAGTGAGGGTGTCGGGGACAGAGCTTTCTTT. The full variable domain, rest sourced from reference TRBV2 and TRBJ1-1, is EPEVTQTPSHQVTQMGQEVILRCVPISNHLYFYWYRQILGQKVEFLVSFYNNEISEKSEIFDDQFSVERPDGSNFTLKIRSTKLEDSAMYFCASSEGVGDRAFFGQGTRLTVV.

This clone was counted only a few times. The chain links TRBV7-9 to TRBJ2-1; TRBD2 might be the D (6 bases). There are 15 residues in the CDR3. Germline V CDR1 and CDR2: SEHNR, FQNEAQ (reference sequence). The ends were cut back, 6 bases at V and 0 bases at J, with 12 bases in the middle. CDR3 sequence reads: CASSRRRDSYNEQFF. The CDR3 nucleotides are TGTGCCAGCAGTCGACGGCGGGACTCCTACAATGAGCAGTTCTTC.

This clone was counted only a few times. The chain uses TRBV18 and TRBJ2-7; D not resolved. Germline V gene sequence: CDR1 KGHSH, CDR2 LQKENI. The CDR3 contains 14 residues. Trimming pared 2 bases from V and 0 bases from J, leaving 8 bases between. This CDR3 is CASSPGLSSYEQYF. In DNA, the CDR3 is TGTGCCAGCTCACCAGGGCTTAGCTCCTACGAGCAGTACTTC.

The sample holds a few counts of this clone. The V and J genes are TRBV19 and TRBJ2-7, with 9 bases aligning to TRBD1. The junction had 7 bases not matched to a gene; V was cut back by 4 bases and J by 0 bases. The germline gives CDR1 LNHDA, CDR2 SQIVND (reference sequence). The CDR3 is 16 residues long. The CDR3 here is CASSTPGTGNSYEQYF. CDR3 DNA: TGTGCCAGTAGTACCCCGGGGACAGGGAACTCCTACGAGCAGTACTTC. Complete variable domain (other parts from reference TRBV19 and TRBJ2-7): DGGITQSPKYLFRKEGQNVTLSCEQNLNHDAMYWYRQDPGQGLRLIYYSQIVNDFQKGDIAEGYSVSREKKESFPLTVTSAQKNPTAFYLCASSTPGTGNSYEQYFGPGTRLTVT.

This clone came up many times. The gene calls are TRBV4-1 and TRBJ1-6, with D possibly matching TRBD1 (6 bases). The CDR3 length is 14 residues. Deletions cut 4 bases from V and 9 bases from J, with 13 bases between. Germline values: CDR1 MGHRA, CDR2 YSYEKL. CDR3 sequence: CASSRDTGSSPLHF. For the CDR3, the DNA is TGCGCCAGCAGCCGGGACACGGGTAGTTCACCCCTCCACTTT.

The table lists this clone with a few counts. The chain links TRBV10-3 to TRBJ2-1; TRBD2 aligns across 16 bases. This CDR3 spans 16 amino acids. With V trimmed by 6 bases and J by 7 bases, 6 bases remained unmatched. From germline, CDR1 is ENHRY and CDR2 SYGVKD. The CDR3 coding sequence is TGTGCCATCAGCCGCGGGACTAGCGGGAGGGCTAATGAGCAGTTCTTC. Encoded protein: CAISRGTSGRANEQFF.

The chain links TRBV29-1 to TRBJ2-1, with 7 positions matching TRBD2. V shed 6 bases, J shed 10 bases, and the junction held 6 bases outside the gene matches. There are 11 residues in the CDR3. The V gene's germline CDR1 is SQVTM and CDR2 ANQGSEA. The CDR3 region has the DNA TGCAGCGTCGGGGGGTGGGGGGAGCAGTTCTTC. Protein product: CSVGGWGEQFF.